Here is one TCR beta chain with its context. Its antigen is not identified. Only in-frame clones appear in the TCRdb table, and some are missing; sequencing was by immunoSEQ multiplex PCR. This sample yields around 170,000 clones, of which under 95% are seen a single time; around 4% belongs to the top ten. These data originate in a study of T cell responses to AZD1222 COVID-19 vaccine. Overall study findings and caveats: Clonal diversity may have been underestimated in mostly white British donors. Spike-specific TCR breadth and depth were elevated following two AZD1222 doses. Seropositive AZD1222 recipients at baseline numbered only five or six.

The V gene end was trimmed by 5 bases and the J gene end by 0 bases; junction bases not matched to a gene: 2. This CDR3 has 15 amino acids. Germline V gene data show CDR1 as SGHAT and CDR2 as FQNNGV. This specimen was peripheral blood, taken on day 0 of AZD1222 vaccination. The V and J genes are TRBV11-2 and TRBJ2-1; 9 bases match TRBD2. This TCR was sampled from an adult in good health. CDR3 in DNA: TGTGCCAGCAGCATTAGCGGGAGCTCCTACAATGAGCAGTTCTTC. It translates to CASSISGSSYNEQFF.